This T cell receptor beta chain was profiled in a study of blood T cell repertoires in COVID-19. Study-wide background: T cells, B-cell-depleted T cells, or PBMCs supplied cDNA or gDNA.

Clones were sequenced by immunoSEQ multiplex PCR, and TCRdb holds only the in-frame ones, with some missing. The data show about 370,000 clones, 89% seen once. Trimming removed 6 bases from V and 5 bases from J; junction bases left unmatched: 11. This CDR3 contains 16 residues. Germline V gene sequence: CDR1 SNHLY, CDR2 FYNNEI. The sample comprised peripheral blood. This chain links TRBV2 with TRBJ2-1; 9 bases fit TRBD2. This clonotype originated in a woman between 25 and 40 years old with COVID-19, enrolled during active disease. CDR3 bases: TGTGCCAGCAGGTACACAGCGGGGGGCATCGACAATGAGCAGTTCTTC. Protein product: CASRYTAGGIDNEQFF.